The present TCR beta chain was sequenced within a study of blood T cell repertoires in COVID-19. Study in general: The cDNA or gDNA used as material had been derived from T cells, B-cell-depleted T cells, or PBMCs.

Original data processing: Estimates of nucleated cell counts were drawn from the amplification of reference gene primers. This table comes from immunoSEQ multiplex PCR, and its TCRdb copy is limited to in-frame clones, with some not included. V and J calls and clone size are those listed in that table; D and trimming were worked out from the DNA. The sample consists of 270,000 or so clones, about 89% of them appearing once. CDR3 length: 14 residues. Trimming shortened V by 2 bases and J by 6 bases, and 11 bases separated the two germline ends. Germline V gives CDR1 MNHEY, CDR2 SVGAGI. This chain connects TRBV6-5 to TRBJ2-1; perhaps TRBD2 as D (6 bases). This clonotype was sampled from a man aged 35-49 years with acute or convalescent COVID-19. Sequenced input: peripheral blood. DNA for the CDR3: TGTGCCAGCAGTTACGGAACTAGCCTCAATGAGCAGTTCTTC. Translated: CASSYGTSLNEQFF.